The 32 T cell receptor beta chains below come from one sample, sequenced in a study of T cell responses to AZD1222 COVID-19 vaccine. Clones were read by immunoSEQ multiplex PCR, and TCRdb kept only the in-frame ones, dropping some. The sample lists about 73,000 clones; roughly 75% were seen once. The sequences come from peripheral blood, collected 28 days after the second AZD1222 dose. The origin of the receptors is an adult who received the AZD1222 COVID-19 vaccine.

J is TRBJ2-5 and V is TRBV11-2; 8 nucleotides line up with TRBD2. The length of the CDR3 is 15 residues. Germline values: CDR1 SGHAT, CDR2 FQNNGV. Germline trimming cut 2 bases from V and 1 base from J; bases unmatched to any gene: 3. CDR3 amino acids: CASSLTSGGQETQYF. As DNA, the CDR3 is TGTGCCAGCAGCTTAACCAGCGGGGGCCAAGAGACCCAGTACTTC. Variable domain in full (rest from reference TRBV11-2 and TRBJ2-5): EAGVAQSPRYKIIEKRQSVAFWCNPISGHATLYWYQQILGQGPKLLIQFQNNGVVDDSQLPKDRFSAERLKGVDSTLKIQPAKLEDSAVYLCASSLTSGGQETQYFGPGTRLLVL.

The chain uses TRBV9 and TRBJ1-2, with 11 bases that match TRBD1. CDR1 is SGDLS, CDR2 YYNGEE, per germline. The ends lost 4 bases at V and 4 bases at J; junction bases unmatched: 12. The CDR3 is made up of 17 amino acids. Here the CDR3 reads CASSLTGTGGFGYGYTF. The CDR3, as DNA: TGTGCCAGCAGCCTCACCGGGACAGGGGGATTCGGCTATGGCTACACCTTC. Full variable domain (outside the CDR3, taken from reference TRBV9 and TRBJ1-2): DSGVTQTPKHLITATGQRVTLRCSPRSGDLSVYWYQQSLDQGLQFLIQYYNGEERAKGNILERFSAQQFPDLHSELNLSSLELGDSALYFCASSLTGTGGFGYGYTFGSGTRLTVV.

The sample holds one count of this clone. The chain is built from TRBV12-3 or TRBV12-4 and TRBJ1-1; D gene unclear. The CDR3 runs to 12 residues. V was clipped by 7 bases and J by 3 bases, with 9 bases between them. The CDR3 nucleotides are TGTGCCAGCACAGTCCAGGACACTGAAGCTTTCTTT. It specifies CASTVQDTEAFF.

V is TRBV4-2 and J is TRBJ1-6; TRBD1 agrees at 7 bases. There are 15 residues in the CDR3. Germline V gene data show CDR1 as LGHNA and CDR2 as YNFKEQ. V was clipped by 1 base and J by 4 bases; unmatched bases: 1. The CDR3 sequence is CASSQGTGYNSPLHF. The CDR3 nucleotides read TGTGCCAGCAGCCAAGGGACAGGATATAATTCACCCCTCCACTTT.

The CDR3: CASSWGKSYNEQFF. The CDR3 coding sequence is TGTGCCAGTAGTTGGGGCAAATCCTACAATGAGCAGTTCTTC. The genes are TRBV19 and TRBJ2-1, with a weak D call TRBD1 (5 bases). Germline V gene lookup returns CDR1 LNHDA and CDR2 SQIVND (reference sequence). CDR3 length equals 14 residues. The V gene lost 5 bases and the J gene lost 1 base, with 9 bases spanning the gap.

This clone was found once. This chain joins TRBV7-2 and TRBJ1-3; TRBD1 might be the D (5 bases). CDR1 and CDR2 from the germline V gene are SGHTA and FQGNSA. The V gene lost 3 bases and the J gene lost 0 bases, with 21 bases spanning the gap. The CDR3 sequence is 19 residues long. CDR3 region: CASSLSLSPGQPSGNTIYF. For the CDR3, the DNA is TGTGCCAGCAGCTTGAGCCTTTCGCCAGGGCAACCCTCTGGAAACACCATATATTTT.

The V and J genes are TRBV6-2 or TRBV6-3 and TRBJ2-7, with 7 bases that match TRBD2. The germline CDR1 and CDR2 sequences are MNHEY and SVGEGT. The CDR3 contains 15 residues. J gave up 2 bases and V 1 base, and 5 bases lay outside the gene matches. The CDR3 here is CASSYLGGYTYEQYF. The CDR3 DNA is TGTGCCAGCAGTTACTTGGGAGGGTATACCTACGAGCAGTACTTC.

The rearrangement joins TRBV19 to TRBJ1-1, with D perhaps TRBD1 (6 bases). The V end was cut by 11 bases, the J end by 8 bases, with 27 bases between. This CDR3 comprises 15 residues. CDR1 is LNHDA, CDR2 SQIVND, per germline (reference sequence). CDR3 coding DNA: TGTGCCTCCATCCTCGGGAGGAATCGGGACATGGAAGCTTTCTTT. Protein product: CASILGRNRDMEAFF.

This clone showed up just once. V usage is TRBV5-1 and J usage is TRBJ2-1, with 11 bases that match TRBD2. Germline trimming cut 0 bases from V and 3 bases from J; bases unmatched to any gene: 2. This CDR3 region has 16 residues. Germline CDR1 reads SGHRS; CDR2 reads YFSETQ. CDR3 sequence (DNA): TGCGCCAGCAGCTTGGGGGGGACTAGCGGCTACAATGAGCAGTTCTTC. It encodes CASSLGGTSGYNEQFF.

This chain links TRBV4-3 with TRBJ1-2; 9 bases are a match to TRBD1. Germline V gene lookup returns CDR1 LGHNA and CDR2 YSLEER. Trimming took 0 bases from V and 6 from J; bases not matched to a gene: 14. The CDR3 contains 18 residues. The CDR3 nucleotides read TGCGCCAGCAGCCAAGAAGCCACAATTGGGACAGGGTGGAATGGCTACACCTTC. Its protein is CASSQEATIGTGWNGYTF.

This clone was seen a single time. V is TRBV7-9 and J is TRBJ1-5; 7 nucleotides line up with TRBD1. The length of the CDR3 is 14 residues. Germline-derived CDR1 and CDR2 are SEHNR and FQNEAQ (reference sequence). V dropped 5 bases and J dropped 2; count of bases not matched to a gene: 3. The CDR3 protein is CASSITGGNQPQHF. In DNA form, the CDR3 reads TGTGCCAGCAGCATAACAGGGGGCAATCAGCCCCAGCATTTT.

The chain employs TRBV3-1 (or the pseudogene TRBV3-2) and TRBJ1-1; no reliable D call. The CDR3 sequence is 15 residues long. V was pared by 0 bases and J by 1 base, with 9 bases between. The germline V gene encodes CDR1 LGHDT and CDR2 YNNKEL (reference sequence). The CDR3 DNA reads as TGTGCCAGCAGCCAAGAAAACAGAGCGAACACTGAAGCTTTCTTT. Amino acids: CASSQENRANTEAFF.

This clone came up a few times. J is TRBJ1-6 and V is TRBV11-2; 10 positions agree with TRBD1. The CDR3 loop spans 15 amino acids. The germline V gene encodes CDR1 SGHAT and CDR2 FQNNGV. V lost 5 bases and J lost 7; bases outside the gene matches: 5. CDR3 amino acids: CASSEWTGGNSPLHF. The CDR3, as DNA: TGTGCCAGCAGCGAGTGGACAGGGGGGAATTCACCCCTCCACTTT.

The gene calls are TRBV27 and TRBJ2-7, with D maybe TRBD2 (6 bases). Germline values: CDR1 MNHEY, CDR2 SMNVEV (reference sequence). The CDR3 loop spans 15 amino acids. Trimming cost V 5 bases and J 0 bases, with 14 bases left between them. CDR3 in DNA: TGTGCCAGCAGTCTTACTAGCTCGAGCTCCTACGAGCAGTACTTC. Translated, it gives CASSLTSSSSYEQYF.

V gene TRBV19 combines with J gene TRBJ1-3; perhaps TRBD1 as D (6 bases). The CDR3 extends over 14 amino acids. Germline V lookup: CDR1 LNHDA, CDR2 SQIVND (reference sequence). Trimming took off 6 bases at V and 1 base at J, with 10 bases between the two ends. The CDR3 reads CASRPTGSGNTIYF. The CDR3 nucleotides are TGTGCCAGTAGGCCTACAGGGTCTGGAAACACCATATATTTT.

The rearrangement links TRBV7-2 to TRBJ2-7; unclear D gene. Germline V gene lookup returns CDR1 SGHTA and CDR2 FQGNSA. The CDR3 has 14 residues. V gave up 0 bases and J gave up 0 bases, with 6 bases separating them. The CDR3 loop is CASSLAILSYEQYF. DNA for the CDR3: TGTGCCAGCAGCTTAGCGATCCTCTCCTACGAGCAGTACTTC.

A remark on this clone: This sample also contains other DNA sequences that code for the same CDR3. J is TRBJ2-7 and V is TRBV5-4; 9 bases match TRBD2. CDR1 is SGHNT and CDR2 is YYREEE in the germline V gene (reference sequence). V shed 0 bases, J shed 0 bases, and the junction held 1 base outside the gene matches. The CDR3 length is 15 residues. The CDR3 sequence: CASSLGGLASYEQYF. CDR3 nucleotide sequence: TGTGCCAGCAGCTTGGGGGGACTAGCCTCCTACGAGCAGTACTTC.

This chain connects TRBV3-1 (or the pseudogene TRBV3-2) to TRBJ2-1, with a weak D call TRBD2 (6 bases). CDR3 length equals 19 residues. Trimming removed 4 bases at V and 6 bases at J, with 28 bases between. Per the germline V gene, CDR1 is LGHDT and CDR2 is YNNKEL (reference sequence). CDR3 protein: CASSPAQLAGTPGSNEQFF. CDR3 nucleotide sequence: TGTGCCAGCAGCCCAGCCCAACTAGCCGGAACCCCCGGTAGCAATGAGCAGTTCTTC.

The chain combines TRBV2 with TRBJ1-3; TRBD1 aligns across 8 bases. Germline CDR1 and CDR2: SNHLY and FYNNEI. This CDR3 contains 14 residues. The V gene end was trimmed by 6 bases and the J gene end by 4 bases; junction bases not matched to a gene: 5. The CDR3 spells CASRRTGRGNTIYF. The CDR3 bases are TGTGCCAGCAGACGGACAGGGAGAGGAAACACCATATATTTT.

The V call is TRBV7-9, the J call TRBJ2-3, with D uncertain. Germline V gives CDR1 SEHNR, CDR2 FQNEAQ (reference sequence). The CDR3 extends over 13 amino acids. V was clipped by 2 bases and J by 6 bases, with 9 bases between them. CDR3 loop: CASSLNFFDTQYF. DNA for the CDR3: TGTGCCAGCAGCTTAAATTTTTTTGATACGCAGTATTTT.

The rearrangement uses TRBV6-5 and TRBJ1-4; D is uncertain. Deletions cut 6 bases from V and 3 bases from J, with 14 bases between. The CDR3 extends over 15 amino acids. Germline CDR1 MNHEY, CDR2 SVGAGI. DNA of the CDR3: TGTGCCAGCAGCATAGACCCGGCCGCTAATGAAAAACTGTTTTTT. It specifies CASSIDPAANEKLFF.

This clone was detected once. The chain uses TRBV28 and TRBJ2-3; TRBD1 agrees at 7 bases. Germline assignment: CDR1 MDHEN and CDR2 SYDVKM. This CDR3 has 16 amino acids. With V trimmed by 3 bases and J by 1 base, 7 bases remained unmatched. The CDR3 protein is CASSFLKGAGTDTQYF. The CDR3 bases are TGTGCCAGCAGTTTTCTGAAGGGGGCCGGCACAGATACGCAGTATTTT.

This clone was counted a few times. CDR3 sequence: CASSSPGLGTDTQYF. The CDR3 DNA sequence: TGTGCCAGCAGCTCCCCGGGACTAGGCACAGATACGCAGTATTTT. The chain is built from TRBV13 and TRBJ2-3; TRBD2 matches 8 bases. Trimming cost V 4 bases and J 1 base; bases outside gene matches: 4. CDR1 is PRHDT, CDR2 FYEKMQ, per germline (reference sequence). The length of the CDR3 is 15 residues.

J is TRBJ2-3 and V is TRBV6-5; D is unclear. Germline V gene lookup returns CDR1 MNHEY and CDR2 SVGAGI. This CDR3 has 16 amino acids. V lost 3 bases to trimming and J lost 0 bases, with 13 bases between them. Written as DNA, the CDR3 is TGTGCCAGCAGTTATACGACCCCAGCTAGCACAGATACGCAGTATTTT. Its translation is CASSYTTPASTDTQYF.

This clone was seen more than once but under ten times. The V and J genes are TRBV28 and TRBJ2-7; D is unresolved. The germline CDR1 and CDR2 sequences are MDHEN and SYDVKM. V was shortened by 6 bases and J by 5 bases, with 5 bases between the two germline ends. This CDR3 is built from 10 residues. The CDR3 loop reads CASSRDEQYF. DNA for the CDR3: TGTGCCAGCAGCCGGGACGAGCAGTACTTC.

The chain is built from TRBV6-6 and TRBJ2-5; a possible D gene is TRBD2 (6 bases). The ends were cut back, 5 bases at V and 3 bases at J, with 25 bases in the middle. The length of the CDR3 is 18 residues. Germline assignment: CDR1 MNHNY and CDR2 SVGAGI (reference sequence). CDR3 nucleotide sequence: TGTGCCAGCAGTCGATACCGGACTACTAACAACCTAGAAGAGACCCAGTACTTC. It is translated as CASSRYRTTNNLEETQYF.

The chain has TRBV6-4 and TRBJ2-4; D is ambiguous. The CDR3 length is 17 residues. Germline V gives CDR1 MRHNA, CDR2 SNTAGT. Trimming took off 9 bases at V and 0 bases at J, with 21 bases between the two ends. The CDR3 spells CAREVSPVYIAKNIQYF. Written as DNA, the CDR3 is TGTGCCAGAGAAGTAAGTCCCGTCTACATAGCCAAAAACATTCAGTACTTC.

The rearrangement links TRBV7-2 to TRBJ1-1; D unresolved. The CDR3 contains 15 residues. V was cut by 1 base and J by 1 base, with 10 bases left in between. Germline V gene sequence: CDR1 SGHTA, CDR2 FQGNSA. The CDR3 bases are TGTGCCAGCAGCTTAGGGTCAACGGGGAACACTGAAGCTTTCTTT. Its protein is CASSLGSTGNTEAFF. Variable domain in full (rest from reference TRBV7-2 and TRBJ1-1): GAGVSQSPSNKVTEKGKDVELRCDPISGHTALYWYRQSLGQGLEFLIYFQGNSAPDKSGLPSDRFSAERTGGSVSTLTIQRTQQEDSAVYLCASSLGSTGNTEAFFGQGTRLTVV.

The rearrangement uses TRBV30 and TRBJ1-6; possible D gene TRBD1, 5 bases. Trimming pared 3 bases from V and 10 bases from J, leaving 19 bases between. The length of the CDR3 is 15 residues. CDR1 and CDR2 (germline): GTSNPN, SVGIG (reference sequence). The CDR3 spells CAWRIIGVTGSPLHF. The CDR3 nucleotides are TGTGCCTGGAGGATTATAGGGGTTACCGGCTCACCCCTCCACTTT.

There are a few counts of this clone. The chain is built from TRBV30 and TRBJ1-2; D unclear. Trimming shortened V by 2 bases and J by 6 bases, and 16 bases separated the two germline ends. CDR1 is GTSNPN, CDR2 SVGIG, per germline (reference sequence). This CDR3 contains 14 residues. The CDR3 bases are TGTGCCTGGAGTAGCTGGAGAGACACGGATGGCTACACCTTC. It codes for CAWSSWRDTDGYTF. Using reference TRBV30 and TRBJ1-2 for the parts outside the CDR3, the full variable domain is SQTIHQWPATLVQPVGSPLSLECTVEGTSNPNLYWYRQAAGRGLQLLFYSVGIGQISSEVPQNLSASRPQDRQFILSSKKLLLSDSGFYLCAWSSWRDTDGYTFGSGTRLTVV.

The chain has TRBV30 and TRBJ2-2; 8 bases match TRBD1. Unmatched junction bases numbered 12, after V lost 5 bases and J lost 1 base. CDR3 length: 17 amino acids. Germline CDR1 and CDR2: GTSNPN and SVGIG (reference sequence). CDR3 protein: CAWASPLGTGNTGELFF. The CDR3 nucleotides are TGTGCCTGGGCCTCCCCGCTGGGGACAGGGAACACCGGGGAGCTGTTTTTT.

In its sample, this clone was seen a few times. The CDR3 sequence is CASRPTGTGKEQYF. The CDR3 nucleotides are TGTGCCAGCAGACCTACCGGGACAGGGAAAGAGCAGTACTTC. The chain combines TRBV3-1 (or the pseudogene TRBV3-2) with TRBJ2-7, with 9 bases aligning to TRBD1. CDR3 length: 14 amino acids. Germline CDR1 reads LGHDT; CDR2 reads YNNKEL (reference sequence). With 6 bases clipped from V and 7 bases from J, the junction kept 10 bases outside the gene matches.